A single sample is the source of the 15 T cell receptor beta chains below, sequenced in a study of blood T cell repertoires in COVID-19. Only in-frame clones appear in the TCRdb table, and some are missing; sequencing was by immunoSEQ multiplex PCR. The sample includes some 150,000 clones, around 80% of them seen just once. The sample comprised peripheral blood. The receptors stem from a woman of 80 years or more with active or convalescent COVID-19.

This chain uses TRBV30 with TRBJ1-2, with D uncertain. CDR1 is GTSNPN and CDR2 is SVGIG in the germline V gene (reference sequence). Trimming stripped 2 bases from V and 6 bases from J, with 13 bases between. The CDR3 is made up of 13 amino acids. DNA for the CDR3: TGTGCCTGGAGTCGGACCGCCGGGAATGGCTACACCTTC. It translates to CAWSRTAGNGYTF.

Comments on this clone: This specimen includes other DNA sequences encoding the same CDR3. The chain uses TRBV5-1 and TRBJ2-7; maybe TRBD1 (6 bases). The CDR3 has 13 residues. Trimming stripped 4 bases from V and 1 base from J, with 9 bases between. Germline CDR1 reads SGHRS; CDR2 reads YFSETQ. The CDR3 region is CASSPDSSYEQYF. CDR3 bases: TGCGCCAGCAGCCCGGACAGTTCCTACGAGCAGTACTTC.

The chain employs TRBV5-6 and TRBJ2-1; the match to TRBD2 covers 8 bases. Trimming removed 2 bases from V and 8 bases from J; junction bases left unmatched: 9. In germline, CDR1 is SGHDT, CDR2 YYEEEE. This CDR3 spans 15 amino acids. CDR3 in amino acids: CASSFTAGAPHEQFF. The CDR3 DNA reads TGTGCCAGCAGCTTTACAGCGGGGGCCCCACATGAGCAGTTCTTC.

This chain uses TRBV14 with TRBJ2-5; TRBD2 aligns across 8 bases. J lost 5 bases, V lost 8 bases, and 16 bases had no gene match. CDR3 length equals 16 residues. Germline CDR1 and CDR2: SGHDN and FVKESK. CDR3 sequence reads: CASAQTIAGTRETQYF. For the CDR3, the DNA is TGTGCCAGCGCCCAGACAATAGCGGGGACGCGGGAGACCCAGTACTTC.

The rearrangement joins TRBV30 to TRBJ1-2, with 12 bases matching TRBD1. J gave up 4 bases and V 3 bases, and 3 bases lay outside the gene matches. This CDR3 region has 14 residues. The V gene's germline CDR1 is GTSNPN and CDR2 SVGIG (reference sequence). The chain's CDR3 is CAWSGTGGGYGYTF. CDR3 bases: TGTGCCTGGAGCGGGACAGGGGGCGGCTATGGCTACACCTTC.

V is TRBV5-1 and J is TRBJ1-5; D uncertain. V was cut by 2 bases and J by 3 bases, with 12 bases left in between. Germline loops: CDR1 SGHRS, CDR2 YFSETQ. This CDR3 spans 15 amino acids. The CDR3 DNA reads TGCGCCAGCAGCTTCGAACCAGGCCCCAATCAGCCCCAGCATTTT. Its translation is CASSFEPGPNQPQHF. The full variable domain, in which reference TRBV5-1 and TRBJ1-5 provide the parts outside the CDR3, is KAGVTQTPRYLIKTRGQQVTLSCSPISGHRSVSWYQQTPGQGLQFLFEYFSETQRNKGNFPGRFSGRQFSNSRSEMNVSTLELGDSALYLCASSFEPGPNQPQHFGDGTRLSIL.

This chain uses TRBV27 with TRBJ1-2; TRBD1 agrees at 9 bases. From germline, CDR1 is MNHEY and CDR2 SMNVEV (reference sequence). The V segment lost 5 bases and the J segment 3 bases; nucleotides outside the gene matches: 7. The CDR3 extends over 15 amino acids. CDR3: CASSTTGTGYYGYTF. DNA for the CDR3: TGTGCCAGCAGTACCACCGGGACAGGGTACTATGGCTACACCTTC.

This clone has only a few counts. The CDR3 region is CASTRALEALEQYF. Written as DNA, the CDR3 is TGTGCCAGCACCCGCGCCCTAGAGGCTCTCGAGCAGTACTTC. The V call is TRBV7-4, the J call TRBJ2-7, with no clear D. Germline assignment: CDR1 SGHVT and CDR2 SQSDAQ. V was clipped by 7 bases and J by 6 bases, with 19 bases between them. This CDR3 region has 14 residues.

This clone turned up a few times. The chain couples TRBV7-2 to TRBJ2-1, with D possibly matching TRBD2 (7 bases). The CDR3 loop spans 14 amino acids. V lost 0 bases, J lost 6 bases, and 9 bases lay in between. Germline CDR1 reads SGHTA; CDR2 reads FQGNSA. The CDR3: CASSLAAGANEQFF. The CDR3, as DNA: TGTGCCAGCAGCTTAGCTGCGGGGGCCAATGAGCAGTTCTTC. Full variable domain (remainder filled in from reference TRBV7-2 and TRBJ2-1): GAGVSQSPSNKVTEKGKDVELRCDPISGHTALYWYRQSLGQGLEFLIYFQGNSAPDKSGLPSDRFSAERTGGSVSTLTIQRTQQEDSAVYLCASSLAAGANEQFFGPGTRLTVL.

This rearrangement joins TRBV28 to TRBJ1-3, with D unclear. There are 15 residues in the CDR3. The germline V gene has CDR1 MDHEN and CDR2 SYDVKM. V dropped 6 bases and J dropped 0 bases, with 12 bases sitting between them. The DNA of the CDR3 is TGTGCCAGCAGAACGGAGGGAGGCTCTGGAAACACCATATATTTT. Protein product: CASRTEGGSGNTIYF.

The chain combines TRBV19 with TRBJ2-5; 7 bases are shared with TRBD2. J was trimmed by 5 bases and V by 5 bases; bases with no gene match: 5. The germline V gene encodes CDR1 LNHDA and CDR2 SQIVND (reference sequence). The CDR3 covers 13 residues. The CDR3 loop is CASSASGFETQYF. In nucleotides, the CDR3 is TGTGCCAGTAGTGCTAGCGGTTTTGAGACCCAGTACTTC.

This clone was recorded only once. The rearrangement links TRBV12-3 or TRBV12-4 to TRBJ1-4, with D tentatively TRBD1 (6 bases). The CDR3 length is 12 residues. Trimming pared 8 bases from V and 6 bases from J, leaving 10 bases between. The CDR3 reads CASGQLHEKLFF. The CDR3 nucleotides are TGTGCCAGCGGACAGTTACATGAAAAACTGTTTTTT.

This clone is a singleton in its sample. The genes are TRBV7-8 and TRBJ2-7; TRBD1 aligns across 7 bases. Losses at the gene ends were 6 bases for V and 6 bases for J; bases not matched to a gene: 8. Germline V gene data show CDR1 as SGHVS and CDR2 as FQNEAQ. This CDR3 has 13 residues. Here the CDR3 DNA reads TGTGCCAGCAGAAAGCGACAGGGTCTCGAGCAGTACTTC. As protein: CASRKRQGLEQYF. Based on the CDR3 plus reference TRBV7-8 and TRBJ2-7, the full variable domain is GAGVSQSPRYKVAKRGQDVALRCDPISGHVSLFWYQQALGQGPEFLTYFQNEAQLDKSGLPSDRFFAERPEGSVSTLKIQRTQQEDSAVYLCASRKRQGLEQYFGPGTRLTVT.

This clone was recorded a few times. The chain uses TRBV5-5 and TRBJ1-5, with D maybe TRBD1 (5 bases). Germline V gene lookup returns CDR1 SGHKS and CDR2 YYEKEE (reference sequence). Trimming cost V 3 bases and J 5 bases, with 9 bases left between them. This CDR3 comprises 13 residues. The CDR3 region has the DNA TGTGCCAGCAGCTCCTCAGGGTATCAGCCCCAGCATTTT. Amino acid sequence: CASSSSGYQPQHF.

The V call is TRBV5-1, the J call TRBJ2-7; tentatively, D is TRBD2 (6 bases). The V end was cut by 4 bases, the J end by 0 bases, with 11 bases between. The CDR3 has 14 amino acids. Germline CDR1 reads SGHRS; CDR2 reads YFSETQ. The CDR3 nucleotides read TGCGCCAGCAGCCCCAGGGACTTCTCCTACGAGCAGTACTTC. Translated: CASSPRDFSYEQYF.